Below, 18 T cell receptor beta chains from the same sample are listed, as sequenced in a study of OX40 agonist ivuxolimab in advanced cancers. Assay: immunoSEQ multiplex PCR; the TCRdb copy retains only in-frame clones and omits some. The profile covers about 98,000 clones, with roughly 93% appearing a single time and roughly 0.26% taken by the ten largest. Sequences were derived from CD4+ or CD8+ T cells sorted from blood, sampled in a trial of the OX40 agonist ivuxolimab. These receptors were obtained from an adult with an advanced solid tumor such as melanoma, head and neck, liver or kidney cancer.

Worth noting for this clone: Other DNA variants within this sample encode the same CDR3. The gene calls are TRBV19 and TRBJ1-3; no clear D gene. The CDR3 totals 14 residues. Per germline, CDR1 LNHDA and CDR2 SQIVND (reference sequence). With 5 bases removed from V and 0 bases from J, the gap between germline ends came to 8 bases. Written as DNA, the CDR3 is TGTGCCAGTAGTCCGGGGTCCTCTGGAAACACCATATATTTT. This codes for CASSPGSSGNTIYF.

In nucleotides, the CDR3 is TGTGCCAGCAGCTTAGGGGGGGACAGGAACATTCAGTACTTC. The encoded protein is CASSLGGDRNIQYF. The chain couples TRBV11-3 to TRBJ2-4; 8 positions match TRBD1. The V gene end was trimmed by 1 base and the J gene end by 7 bases; junction bases not matched to a gene: 3. This CDR3 contains 14 residues. CDR1 is SGHNT and CDR2 is YENEEA in the germline V gene.

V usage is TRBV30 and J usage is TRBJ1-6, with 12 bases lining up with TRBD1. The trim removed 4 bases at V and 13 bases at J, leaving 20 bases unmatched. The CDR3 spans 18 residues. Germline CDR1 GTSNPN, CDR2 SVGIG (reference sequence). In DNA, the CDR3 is TGTGCCTGGAATCAACCGCTCGGGACAGGGGGCCTATTGATTCCCCTCCACTTT. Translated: CAWNQPLGTGGLLIPLHF.

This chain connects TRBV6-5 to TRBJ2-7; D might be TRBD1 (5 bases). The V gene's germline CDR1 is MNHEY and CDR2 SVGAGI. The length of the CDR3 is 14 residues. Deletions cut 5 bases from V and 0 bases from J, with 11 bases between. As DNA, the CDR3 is TGTGCCAGCAGTGAACAGGCTATCTCCTACGAGCAGTACTTC. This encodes CASSEQAISYEQYF.

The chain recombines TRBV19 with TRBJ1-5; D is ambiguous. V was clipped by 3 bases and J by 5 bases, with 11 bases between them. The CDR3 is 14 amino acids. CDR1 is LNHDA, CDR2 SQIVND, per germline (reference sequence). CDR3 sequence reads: CASSMEGGDQPQHF. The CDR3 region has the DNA TGTGCCAGTAGTATGGAGGGCGGGGATCAGCCCCAGCATTTT.

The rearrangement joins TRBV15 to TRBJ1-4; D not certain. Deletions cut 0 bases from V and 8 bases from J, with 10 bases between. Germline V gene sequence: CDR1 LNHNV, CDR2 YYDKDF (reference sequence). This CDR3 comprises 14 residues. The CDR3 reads CATSRDIRAEKLFF. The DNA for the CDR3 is TGTGCCACCAGCAGAGATATCCGGGCCGAAAAACTGTTTTTT.

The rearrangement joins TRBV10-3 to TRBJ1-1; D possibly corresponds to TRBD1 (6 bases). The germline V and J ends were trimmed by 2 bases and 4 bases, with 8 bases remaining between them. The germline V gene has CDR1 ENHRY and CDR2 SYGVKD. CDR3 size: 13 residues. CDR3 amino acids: CAISETGSTEAFF. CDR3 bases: TGTGCCATCAGTGAGACAGGGTCCACTGAAGCTTTCTTT.

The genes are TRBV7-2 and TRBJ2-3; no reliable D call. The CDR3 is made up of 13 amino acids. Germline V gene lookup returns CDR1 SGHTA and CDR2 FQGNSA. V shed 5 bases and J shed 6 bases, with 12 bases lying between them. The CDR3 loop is CASSKYSADTQYF. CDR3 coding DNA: TGTGCCAGCAGCAAGTACAGCGCCGATACGCAGTATTTT.

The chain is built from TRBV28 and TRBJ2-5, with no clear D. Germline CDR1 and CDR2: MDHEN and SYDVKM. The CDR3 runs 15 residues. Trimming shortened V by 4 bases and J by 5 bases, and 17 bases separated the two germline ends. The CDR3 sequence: CASSSPTPQSETQYF. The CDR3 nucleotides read TGTGCCAGCAGTTCCCCGACACCCCAATCCGAGACCCAGTACTTC.

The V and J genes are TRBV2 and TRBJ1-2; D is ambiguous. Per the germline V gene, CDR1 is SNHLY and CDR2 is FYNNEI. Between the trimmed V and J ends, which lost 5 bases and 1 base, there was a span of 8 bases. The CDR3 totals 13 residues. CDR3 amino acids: CASSIEVNYGYTF. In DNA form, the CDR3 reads TGTGCCAGCAGTATAGAGGTTAACTATGGCTACACCTTC.

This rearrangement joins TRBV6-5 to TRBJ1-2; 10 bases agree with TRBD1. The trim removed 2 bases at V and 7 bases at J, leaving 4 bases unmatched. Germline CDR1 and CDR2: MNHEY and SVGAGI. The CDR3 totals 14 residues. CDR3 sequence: CASSYHRQGAGYTF. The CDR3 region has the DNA TGTGCCAGCAGTTACCACCGACAGGGGGCTGGCTACACCTTC.

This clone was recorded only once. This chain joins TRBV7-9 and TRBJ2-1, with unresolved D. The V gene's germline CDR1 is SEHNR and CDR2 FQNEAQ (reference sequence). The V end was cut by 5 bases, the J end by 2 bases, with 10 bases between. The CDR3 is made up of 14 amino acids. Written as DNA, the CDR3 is TGTGCCAGCAGCGCAACTACTACCTACAATGAGCAGTTCTTC. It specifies CASSATTTYNEQFF.

The CDR3 spells CASSFPDRFTPLHF. CDR3 sequence (DNA): TGTGCCAGCAGTTTCCCCGACAGGTTTACACCCCTCCACTTT. This chain connects TRBV28 to TRBJ1-6, with D possibly matching TRBD1 (6 bases). The V and J ends lost 3 bases and 11 bases respectively, with 14 bases between them. The CDR3 consists of 14 residues. From germline, CDR1 is MDHEN and CDR2 SYDVKM.

DNA for the CDR3: TGTGCCAGCAGTGAAGAGGGCTCCCCGAACCTCAGCTCCTACAATGAGCAGTTCTTC. Translation: CASSEEGSPNLSSYNEQFF. V is TRBV2 and J is TRBJ2-1; D is ambiguous. V shed 1 base and J shed 0 bases, with 19 bases lying between them. Looked up from germline, CDR1 is SNHLY and CDR2 is FYNNEI. The CDR3 is 19 residues long.

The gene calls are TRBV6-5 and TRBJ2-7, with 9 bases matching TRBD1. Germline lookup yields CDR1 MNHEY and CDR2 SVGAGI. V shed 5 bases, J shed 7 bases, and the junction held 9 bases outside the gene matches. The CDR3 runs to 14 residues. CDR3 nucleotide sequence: TGTGCCAGCAGTGAACAGGGGGCCTTTCTTGAGCAGTACTTC. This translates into CASSEQGAFLEQYF.

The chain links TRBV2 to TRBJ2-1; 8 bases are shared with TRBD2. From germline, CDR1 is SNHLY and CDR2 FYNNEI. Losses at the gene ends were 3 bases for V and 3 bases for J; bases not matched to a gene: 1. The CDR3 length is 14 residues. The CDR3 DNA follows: TGTGCCAGCAGTGACGGGACTAGCTACAATGAGCAGTTCTTC. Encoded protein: CASSDGTSYNEQFF.

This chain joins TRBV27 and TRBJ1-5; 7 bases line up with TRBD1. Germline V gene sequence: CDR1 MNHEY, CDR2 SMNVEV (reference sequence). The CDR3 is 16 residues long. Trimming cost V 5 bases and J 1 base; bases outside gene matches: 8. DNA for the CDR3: TGTGCCAGCAGTCCTAAAGCGACAGGGAGCAATCAGCCCCAGCATTTT. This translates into CASSPKATGSNQPQHF.

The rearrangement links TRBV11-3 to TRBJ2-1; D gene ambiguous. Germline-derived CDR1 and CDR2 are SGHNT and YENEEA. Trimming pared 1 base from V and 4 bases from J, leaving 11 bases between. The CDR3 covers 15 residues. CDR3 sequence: CASSLGSVEYNEQFF. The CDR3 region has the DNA TGTGCCAGCAGCTTAGGGAGCGTGGAATACAATGAGCAGTTCTTC.